This T cell receptor beta chain was observed in a study of T cells in localized non-small cell lung cancer. Sequencing was performed with immunoSEQ multiplex PCR; in TCRdb, only in-frame clones are kept and a portion is missing. In the table there are some 39,000 clones, roughly 88% of which are singletons. Concerning this clone: Its antigen is unidentified.

Study conclusions and caveats: In adjacent lung, a median approximately 60 of the top 100 tumor clones were found. Uninvolved neighboring lung showed the greatest T cell clonality, exceeding tumor.

Germline CDR1 MNHEY, CDR2 SVGAGI. V was pared by 4 bases and J by 8 bases, with 12 bases between. The CDR3 length is 13 residues. The chain links TRBV6-5 to TRBJ1-5, with D hard to call. This clonotype originated in a male donor aged 60 or older with stage II lung adenocarcinoma. The input for sequencing was peripheral blood mononuclear cells, taken before any cancer treatment. The CDR3 nucleotides are TGTGCCAGCAGTTTCCGGGAAGGAGAGCCCCAGCATTTT. Its protein product is CASSFREGEPQHF.